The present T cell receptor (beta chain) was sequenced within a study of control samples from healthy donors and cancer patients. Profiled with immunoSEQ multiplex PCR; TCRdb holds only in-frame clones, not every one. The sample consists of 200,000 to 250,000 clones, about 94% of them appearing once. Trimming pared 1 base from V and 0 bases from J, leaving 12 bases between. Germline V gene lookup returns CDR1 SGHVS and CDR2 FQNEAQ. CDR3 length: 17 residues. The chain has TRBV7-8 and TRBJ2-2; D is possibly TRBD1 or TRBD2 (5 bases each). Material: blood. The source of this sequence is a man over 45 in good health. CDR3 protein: CASSLGAGRANTGELFF. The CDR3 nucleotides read TGTGCCAGCAGCTTAGGTGCAGGGAGAGCGAACACCGGGGAGCTGTTTTTT.